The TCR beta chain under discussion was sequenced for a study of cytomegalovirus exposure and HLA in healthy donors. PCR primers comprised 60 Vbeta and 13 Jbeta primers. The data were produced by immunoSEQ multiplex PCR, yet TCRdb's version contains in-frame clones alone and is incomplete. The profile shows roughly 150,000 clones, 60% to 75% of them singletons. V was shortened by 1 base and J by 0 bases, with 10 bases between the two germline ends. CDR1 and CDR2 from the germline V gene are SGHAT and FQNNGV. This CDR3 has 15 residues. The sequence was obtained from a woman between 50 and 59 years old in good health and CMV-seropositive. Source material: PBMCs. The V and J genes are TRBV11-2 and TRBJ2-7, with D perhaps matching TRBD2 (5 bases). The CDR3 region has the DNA TGTGCCAGCAGCTTAGTAGGAGGTCCCTCCTACGAGCAGTACTTC. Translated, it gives CASSLVGGPSYEQYF.